This record looks at one TCR beta chain sequence and its context. This clone was observed once. The antigen this receptor binds is unknown. Base quality data are lacking; no much larger clone is found one base away. The data derive from a study of T cell changes during pregnancy in multiple sclerosis (dated by TCRdb to the late 2010s). A note on the overall study: In women with multiple sclerosis, the researchers looked at how the T cell repertoire shifted as pregnancy progressed.

The library was prepared using the immunoSEQ multiplex PCR assay. TCRdb took this table from immuneACCESS and kept in-frame rearrangements with V and J called. Such tables lack part of the clones; where checked against another copy, unresolved V genes explain under half of the gap, and the rest is unexplained. The sample profile shows about 68,000 clones; about nine tenths of them were found once. Around 1.5% of the sample is taken by the ten largest. The sequences come from peripheral blood, collected in the third trimester of pregnancy. This TCR was sampled from a female donor with multiple sclerosis, enrolled in a pregnancy study.

The DNA reads as follows: TGTGCCAGCAGTACCGACGGGGAGACCCAGTACTTC. It specifies CASSTDGETQYF. This receptor chain uses TRBV7-8 and TRBJ2-5, with the D segment identity uncertain. The CDR1 and CDR2 encoded by the germline V gene are SGHVS and FQNEAQ. Between the V and J ends, shortened by 6 bases and 5 bases respectively, the junction contains 10 bases. The CDR3 covers 12 residues, taking in both the cysteine and the phenylalanine. Kept here is only the CDR3 DNA, which spans 36 bases and is read in frame from base 1.